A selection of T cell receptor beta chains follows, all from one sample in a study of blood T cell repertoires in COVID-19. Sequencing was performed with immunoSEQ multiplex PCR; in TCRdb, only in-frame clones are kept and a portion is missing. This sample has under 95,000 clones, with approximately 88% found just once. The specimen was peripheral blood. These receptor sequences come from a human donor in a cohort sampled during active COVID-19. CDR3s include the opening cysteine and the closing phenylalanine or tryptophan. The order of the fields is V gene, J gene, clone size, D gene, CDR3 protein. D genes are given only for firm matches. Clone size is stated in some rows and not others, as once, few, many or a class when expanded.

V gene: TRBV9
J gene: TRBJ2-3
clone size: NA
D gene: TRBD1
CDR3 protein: CASSADRGRSDTQYF

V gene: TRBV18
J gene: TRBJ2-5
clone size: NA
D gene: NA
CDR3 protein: CASSPQGGPQETQYF

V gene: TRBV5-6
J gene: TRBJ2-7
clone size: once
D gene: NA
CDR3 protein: CASSYSGRGEQYF

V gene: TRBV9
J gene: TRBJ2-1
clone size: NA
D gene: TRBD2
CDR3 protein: CASSGLARGNEQFF

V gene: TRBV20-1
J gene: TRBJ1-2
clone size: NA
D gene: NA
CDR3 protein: CSASGLIMGYHPF

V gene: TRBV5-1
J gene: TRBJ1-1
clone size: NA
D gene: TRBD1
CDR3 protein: CASSLQGANTEAFF

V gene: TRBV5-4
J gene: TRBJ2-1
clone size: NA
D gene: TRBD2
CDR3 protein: CASSVGGLASYNEQFF

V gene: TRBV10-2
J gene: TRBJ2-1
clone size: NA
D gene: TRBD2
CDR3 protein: CASRNKPGLNYNEQFF

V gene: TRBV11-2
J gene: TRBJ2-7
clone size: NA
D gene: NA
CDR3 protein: CASSPISGYEQYF

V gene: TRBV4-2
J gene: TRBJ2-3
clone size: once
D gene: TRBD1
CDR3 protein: CASSQVPGGVTDTQYF

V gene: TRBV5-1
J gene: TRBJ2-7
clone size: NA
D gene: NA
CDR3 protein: CASRYAFTSAGYSYEQYF

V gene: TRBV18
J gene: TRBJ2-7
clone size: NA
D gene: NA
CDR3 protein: CASSPPSGASFYEQYF

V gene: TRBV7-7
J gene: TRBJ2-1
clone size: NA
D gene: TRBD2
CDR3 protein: CASSGPGGERNEQFF

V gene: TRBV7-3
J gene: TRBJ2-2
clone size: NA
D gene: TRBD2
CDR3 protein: CASSRSGGPANTGELFF

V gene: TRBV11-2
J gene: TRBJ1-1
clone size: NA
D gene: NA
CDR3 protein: CASSLANTEAFF

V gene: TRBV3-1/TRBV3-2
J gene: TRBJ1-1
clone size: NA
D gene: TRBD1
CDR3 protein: CASSNHRGLDTEAFF

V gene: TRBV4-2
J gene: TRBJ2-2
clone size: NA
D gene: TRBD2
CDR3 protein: CASSQTGLAGTGELFF

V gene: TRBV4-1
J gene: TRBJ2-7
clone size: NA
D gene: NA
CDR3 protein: CASSPIPQGGYEQYF

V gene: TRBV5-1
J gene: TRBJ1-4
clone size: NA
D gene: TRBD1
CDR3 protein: CASSGGQLNEKLFF

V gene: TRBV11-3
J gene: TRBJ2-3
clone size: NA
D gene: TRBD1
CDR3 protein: CASSSQGDTDTQYF

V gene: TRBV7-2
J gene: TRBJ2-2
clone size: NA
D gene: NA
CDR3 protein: CASRVSWTGELFF

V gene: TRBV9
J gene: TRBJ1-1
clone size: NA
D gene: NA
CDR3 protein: CASSVGAGAMNTEAFF